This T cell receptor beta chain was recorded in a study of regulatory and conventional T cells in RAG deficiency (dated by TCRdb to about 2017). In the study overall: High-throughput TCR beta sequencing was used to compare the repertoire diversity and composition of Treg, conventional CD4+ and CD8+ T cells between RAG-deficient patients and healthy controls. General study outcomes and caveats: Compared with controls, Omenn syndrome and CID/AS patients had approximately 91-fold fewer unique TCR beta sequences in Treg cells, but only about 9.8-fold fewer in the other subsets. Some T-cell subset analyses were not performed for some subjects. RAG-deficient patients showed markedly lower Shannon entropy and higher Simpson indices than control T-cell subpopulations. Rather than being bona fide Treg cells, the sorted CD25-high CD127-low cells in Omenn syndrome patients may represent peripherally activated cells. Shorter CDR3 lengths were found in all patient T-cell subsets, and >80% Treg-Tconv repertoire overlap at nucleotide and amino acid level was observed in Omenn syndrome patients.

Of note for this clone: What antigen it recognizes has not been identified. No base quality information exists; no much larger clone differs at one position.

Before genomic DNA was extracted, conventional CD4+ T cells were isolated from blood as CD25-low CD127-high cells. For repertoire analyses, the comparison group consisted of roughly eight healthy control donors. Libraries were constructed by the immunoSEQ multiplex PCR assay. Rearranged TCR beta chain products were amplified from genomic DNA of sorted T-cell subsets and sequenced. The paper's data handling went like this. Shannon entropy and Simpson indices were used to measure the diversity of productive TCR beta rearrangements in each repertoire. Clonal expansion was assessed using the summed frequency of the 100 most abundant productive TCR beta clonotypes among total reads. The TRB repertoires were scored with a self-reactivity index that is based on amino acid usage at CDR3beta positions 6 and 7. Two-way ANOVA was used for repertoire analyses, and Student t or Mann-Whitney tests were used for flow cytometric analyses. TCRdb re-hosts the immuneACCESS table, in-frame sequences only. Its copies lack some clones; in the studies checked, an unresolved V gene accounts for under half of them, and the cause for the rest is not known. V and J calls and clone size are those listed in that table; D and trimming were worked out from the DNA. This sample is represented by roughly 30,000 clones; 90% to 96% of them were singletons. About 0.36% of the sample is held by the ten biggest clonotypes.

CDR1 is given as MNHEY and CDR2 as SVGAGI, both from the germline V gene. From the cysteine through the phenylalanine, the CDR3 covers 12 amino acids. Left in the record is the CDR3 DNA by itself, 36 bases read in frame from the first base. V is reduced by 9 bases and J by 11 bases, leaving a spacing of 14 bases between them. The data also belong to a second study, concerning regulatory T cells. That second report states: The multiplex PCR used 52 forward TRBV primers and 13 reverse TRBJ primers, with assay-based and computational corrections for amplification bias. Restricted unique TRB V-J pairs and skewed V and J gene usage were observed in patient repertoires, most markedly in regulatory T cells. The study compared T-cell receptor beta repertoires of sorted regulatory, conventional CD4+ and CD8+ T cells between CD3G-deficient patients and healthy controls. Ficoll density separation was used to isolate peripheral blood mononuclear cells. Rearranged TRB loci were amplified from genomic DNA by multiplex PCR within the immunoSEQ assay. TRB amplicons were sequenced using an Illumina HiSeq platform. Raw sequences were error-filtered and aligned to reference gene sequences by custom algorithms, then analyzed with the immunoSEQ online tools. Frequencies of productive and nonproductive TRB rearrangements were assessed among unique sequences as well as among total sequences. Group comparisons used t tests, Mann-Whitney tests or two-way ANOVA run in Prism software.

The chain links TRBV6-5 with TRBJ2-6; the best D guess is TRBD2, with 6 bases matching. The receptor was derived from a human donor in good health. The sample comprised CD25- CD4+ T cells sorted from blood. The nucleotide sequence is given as TGTGCCAGTAAAAGCGGGTGGGACGTCCTGACTTTC. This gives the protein CASKSGWDVLTF.